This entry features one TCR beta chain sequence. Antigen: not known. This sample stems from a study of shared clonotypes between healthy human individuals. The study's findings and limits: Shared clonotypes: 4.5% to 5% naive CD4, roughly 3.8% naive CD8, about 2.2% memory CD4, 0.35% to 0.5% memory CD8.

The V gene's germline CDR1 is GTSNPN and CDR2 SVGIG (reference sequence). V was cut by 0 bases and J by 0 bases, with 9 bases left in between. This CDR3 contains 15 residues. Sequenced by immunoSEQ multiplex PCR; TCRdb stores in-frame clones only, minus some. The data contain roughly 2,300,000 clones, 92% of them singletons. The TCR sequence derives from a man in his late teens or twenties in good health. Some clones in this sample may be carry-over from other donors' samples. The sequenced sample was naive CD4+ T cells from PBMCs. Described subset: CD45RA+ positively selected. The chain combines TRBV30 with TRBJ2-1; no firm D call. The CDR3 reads CAWSVGRSSYNEQFF. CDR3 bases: TGTGCCTGGAGTGTAGGGCGGTCCTCCTACAATGAGCAGTTCTTC.